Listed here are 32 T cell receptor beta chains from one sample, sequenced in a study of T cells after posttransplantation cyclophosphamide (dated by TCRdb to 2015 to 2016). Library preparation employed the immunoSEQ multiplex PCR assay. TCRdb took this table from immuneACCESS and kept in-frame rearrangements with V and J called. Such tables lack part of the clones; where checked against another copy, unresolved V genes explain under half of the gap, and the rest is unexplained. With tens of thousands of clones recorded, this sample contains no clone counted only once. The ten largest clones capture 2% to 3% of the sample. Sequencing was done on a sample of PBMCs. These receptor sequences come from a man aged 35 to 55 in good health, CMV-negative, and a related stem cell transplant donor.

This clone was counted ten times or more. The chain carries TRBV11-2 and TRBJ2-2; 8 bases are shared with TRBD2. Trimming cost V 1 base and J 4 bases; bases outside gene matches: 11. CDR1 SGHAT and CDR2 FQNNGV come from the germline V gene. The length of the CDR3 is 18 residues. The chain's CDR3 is CASSLVWRGAGGTGELFF. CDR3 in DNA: TGTGCCAGCAGCTTAGTGTGGCGGGGGGCCGGGGGCACCGGGGAGCTGTTTTTT.

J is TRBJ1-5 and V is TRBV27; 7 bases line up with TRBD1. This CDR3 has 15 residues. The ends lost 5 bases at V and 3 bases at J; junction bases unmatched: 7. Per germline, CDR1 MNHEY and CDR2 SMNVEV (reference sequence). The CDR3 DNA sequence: TGTGCCAGCAGTCCTCTACAGGGGTCCAATCAGCCCCAGCATTTT. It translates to CASSPLQGSNQPQHF.

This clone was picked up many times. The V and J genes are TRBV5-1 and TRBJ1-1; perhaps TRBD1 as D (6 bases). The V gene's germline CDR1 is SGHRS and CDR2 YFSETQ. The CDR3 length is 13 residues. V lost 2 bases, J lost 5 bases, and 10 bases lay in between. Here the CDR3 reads CASSLGGKTEAFF. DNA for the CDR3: TGCGCCAGCAGCTTAGGGGGTAAGACTGAAGCTTTCTTT.

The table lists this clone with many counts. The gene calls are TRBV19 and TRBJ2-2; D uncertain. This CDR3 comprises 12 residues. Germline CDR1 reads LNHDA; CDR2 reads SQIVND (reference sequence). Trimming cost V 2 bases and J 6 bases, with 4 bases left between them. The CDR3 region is CASSIRAGELFF. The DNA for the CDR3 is TGTGCCAGTAGTATACGGGCCGGGGAGCTGTTTTTT.

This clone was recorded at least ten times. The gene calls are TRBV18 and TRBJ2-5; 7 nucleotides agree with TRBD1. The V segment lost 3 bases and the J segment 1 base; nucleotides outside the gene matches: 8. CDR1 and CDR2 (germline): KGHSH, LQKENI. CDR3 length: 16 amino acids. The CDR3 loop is CASSPFLGQTQETQYF. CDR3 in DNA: TGTGCCAGCTCACCTTTTCTGGGACAGACCCAAGAGACCCAGTACTTC.

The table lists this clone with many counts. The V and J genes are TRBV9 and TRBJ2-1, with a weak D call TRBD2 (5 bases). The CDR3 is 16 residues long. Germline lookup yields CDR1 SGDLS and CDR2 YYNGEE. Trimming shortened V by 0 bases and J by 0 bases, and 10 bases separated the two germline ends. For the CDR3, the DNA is TGTGCCAGCAGCGTAGATCAGCGGAGCTCCTACAATGAGCAGTTCTTC. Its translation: CASSVDQRSSYNEQFF.

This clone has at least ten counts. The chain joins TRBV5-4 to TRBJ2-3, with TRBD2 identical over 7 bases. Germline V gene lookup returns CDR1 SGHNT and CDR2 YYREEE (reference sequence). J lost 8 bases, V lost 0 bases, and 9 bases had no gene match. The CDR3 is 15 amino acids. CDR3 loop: CASSLEGGRSGTQYF. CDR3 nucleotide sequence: TGTGCCAGCAGCTTGGAGGGCGGGAGAAGCGGTACGCAGTATTTT.

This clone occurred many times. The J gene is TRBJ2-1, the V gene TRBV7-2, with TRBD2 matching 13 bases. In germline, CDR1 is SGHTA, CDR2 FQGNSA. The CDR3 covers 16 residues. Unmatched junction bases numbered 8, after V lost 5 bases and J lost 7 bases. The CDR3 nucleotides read TGTGCCAGCAGCCCAGAACTAGCGGGGGGGTTTAATGAGCAGTTCTTC. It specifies CASSPELAGGFNEQFF.

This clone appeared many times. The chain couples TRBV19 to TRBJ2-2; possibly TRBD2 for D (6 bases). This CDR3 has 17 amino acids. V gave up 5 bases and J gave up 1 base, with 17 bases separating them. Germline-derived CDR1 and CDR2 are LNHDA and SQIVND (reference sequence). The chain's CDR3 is CASSRSAGSMNTGELFF. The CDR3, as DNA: TGTGCCAGTAGTCGTTCGGCGGGGTCCATGAACACCGGGGAGCTGTTTTTT.

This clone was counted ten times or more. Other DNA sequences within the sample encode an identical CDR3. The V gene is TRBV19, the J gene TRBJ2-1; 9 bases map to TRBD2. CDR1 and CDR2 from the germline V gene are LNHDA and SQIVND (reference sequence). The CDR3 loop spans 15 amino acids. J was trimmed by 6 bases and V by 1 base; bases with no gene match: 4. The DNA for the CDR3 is TGTGCCAGTAGTATAGTTAGCGGGAGCCCCAATGAGCAGTTCTTC. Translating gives CASSIVSGSPNEQFF. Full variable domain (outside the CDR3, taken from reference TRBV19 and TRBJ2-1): DGGITQSPKYLFRKEGQNVTLSCEQNLNHDAMYWYRQDPGQGLRLIYYSQIVNDFQKGDIAEGYSVSREKKESFPLTVTSAQKNPTAFYLCASSIVSGSPNEQFFGPGTRLTVL.

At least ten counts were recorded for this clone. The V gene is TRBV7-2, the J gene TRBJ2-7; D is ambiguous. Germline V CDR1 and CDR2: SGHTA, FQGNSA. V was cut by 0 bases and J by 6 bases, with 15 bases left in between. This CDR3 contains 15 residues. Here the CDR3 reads CASSLASSVRSEQYF. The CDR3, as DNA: TGTGCCAGCAGCTTAGCGAGTTCGGTGAGATCCGAGCAGTACTTC.

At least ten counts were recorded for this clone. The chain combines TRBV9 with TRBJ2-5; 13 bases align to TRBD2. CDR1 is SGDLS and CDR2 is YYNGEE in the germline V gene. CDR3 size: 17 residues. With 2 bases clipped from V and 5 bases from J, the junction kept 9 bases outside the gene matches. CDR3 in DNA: TGTGCCAGCAGCGTCCCCCAACTAGCGGGAGGGCCGGAGACCCAGTACTTC. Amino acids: CASSVPQLAGGPETQYF.

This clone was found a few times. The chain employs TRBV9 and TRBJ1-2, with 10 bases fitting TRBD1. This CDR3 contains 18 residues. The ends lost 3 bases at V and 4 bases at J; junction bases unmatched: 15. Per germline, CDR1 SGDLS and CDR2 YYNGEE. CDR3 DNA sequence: TGTGCCAGCAGCGAGGGGGACAGGGGCTTTGATAAAATCTATGGCTACACCTTC. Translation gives CASSEGDRGFDKIYGYTF.

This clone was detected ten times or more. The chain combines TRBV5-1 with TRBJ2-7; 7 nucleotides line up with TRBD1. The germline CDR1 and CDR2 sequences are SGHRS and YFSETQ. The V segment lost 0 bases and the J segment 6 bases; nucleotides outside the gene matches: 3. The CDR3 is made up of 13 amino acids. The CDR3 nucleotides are TGCGCCAGCAGCTTGGGACAGGGTCGCGAGCAGTACTTC. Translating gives CASSLGQGREQYF.

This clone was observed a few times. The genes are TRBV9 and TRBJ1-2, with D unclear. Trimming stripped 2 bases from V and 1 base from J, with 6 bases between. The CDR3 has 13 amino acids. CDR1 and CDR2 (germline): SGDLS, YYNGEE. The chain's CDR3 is CASSVQVNYGYTF. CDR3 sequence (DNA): TGTGCCAGCAGCGTCCAGGTTAACTATGGCTACACCTTC.

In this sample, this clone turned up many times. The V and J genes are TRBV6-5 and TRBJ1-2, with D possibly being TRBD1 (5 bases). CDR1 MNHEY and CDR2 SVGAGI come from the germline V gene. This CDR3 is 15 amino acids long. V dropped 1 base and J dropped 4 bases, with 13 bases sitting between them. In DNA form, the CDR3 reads TGTGCCAGCAGTTACTTTCGCAGGGAGGGCTATGGCTACACCTTC. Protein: CASSYFRREGYGYTF.

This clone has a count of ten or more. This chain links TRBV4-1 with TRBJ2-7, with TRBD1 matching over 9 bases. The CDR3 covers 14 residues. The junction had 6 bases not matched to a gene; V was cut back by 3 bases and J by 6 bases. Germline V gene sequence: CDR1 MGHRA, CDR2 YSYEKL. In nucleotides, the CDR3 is TGCGCCAGCAGCCAGGACAGGGGTTCGGGCGAGCAGTACTTC. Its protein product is CASSQDRGSGEQYF.

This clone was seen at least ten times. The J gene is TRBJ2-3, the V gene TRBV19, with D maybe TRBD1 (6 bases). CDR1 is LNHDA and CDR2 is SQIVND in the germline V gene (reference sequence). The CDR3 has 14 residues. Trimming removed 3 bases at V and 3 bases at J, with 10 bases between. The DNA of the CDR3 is TGTGCCAGTAGTATCCAGGGGCCGACAGATACGCAGTATTTT. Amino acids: CASSIQGPTDTQYF.

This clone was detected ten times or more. CDR3 bases: TGTGCCAGCAGCGTAGAGCCCTGGGACAGGGGAGAGACCCAGTACTTC. It translates to CASSVEPWDRGETQYF. The chain joins TRBV9 to TRBJ2-5; 10 nucleotides agree with TRBD1. CDR3 length: 16 amino acids. The J segment lost 4 bases and the V segment lost 0 bases, leaving 6 bases of the junction unmatched. Looked up from germline, CDR1 is SGDLS and CDR2 is YYNGEE.

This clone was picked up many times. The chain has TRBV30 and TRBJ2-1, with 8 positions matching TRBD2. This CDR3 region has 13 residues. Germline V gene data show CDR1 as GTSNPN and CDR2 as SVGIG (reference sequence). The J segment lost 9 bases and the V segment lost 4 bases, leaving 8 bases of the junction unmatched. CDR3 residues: CAWTLLAGGEQFF. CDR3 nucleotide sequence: TGTGCCTGGACCCTCCTAGCGGGCGGTGAGCAGTTCTTC.

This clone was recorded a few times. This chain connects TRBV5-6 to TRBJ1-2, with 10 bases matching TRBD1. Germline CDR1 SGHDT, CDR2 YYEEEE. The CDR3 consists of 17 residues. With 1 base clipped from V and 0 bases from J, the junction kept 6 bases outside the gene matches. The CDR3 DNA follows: TGTGCCAGCAGCTTGAGGGGGGGACAGGGGCCTAACTATGGCTACACCTTC. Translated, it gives CASSLRGGQGPNYGYTF.

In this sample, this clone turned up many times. The CDR3 region is CSVRTSSTGELFF. The CDR3 DNA reads TGCAGCGTGCGGACTAGCTCGACCGGGGAGCTGTTTTTT. The genes are TRBV29-1 and TRBJ2-2; 8 bases are shared with TRBD2. The length of the CDR3 is 13 residues. Per the germline V gene, CDR1 is SQVTM and CDR2 is ANQGSEA. The V and J ends lost 6 bases and 5 bases, in that order; junction bases with no gene match: 5.

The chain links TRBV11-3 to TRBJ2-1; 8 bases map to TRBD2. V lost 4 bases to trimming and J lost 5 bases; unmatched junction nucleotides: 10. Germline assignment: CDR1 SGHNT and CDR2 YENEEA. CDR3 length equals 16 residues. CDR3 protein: CASSSNGTRGNNEQFF. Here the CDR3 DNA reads TGTGCCAGCAGCTCAAATGGGACTAGGGGGAACAATGAGCAGTTCTTC. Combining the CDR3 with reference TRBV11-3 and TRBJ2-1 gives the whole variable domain EAGVVQSPRYKIIEKKQPVAFWCNPISGHNTLYWYLQNLGQGPELLIRYENEEAVDDSQLPKDRFSAERLKGVDSTLKIQPAELGDSAVYLCASSSNGTRGNNEQFFGPGTRLTVL.

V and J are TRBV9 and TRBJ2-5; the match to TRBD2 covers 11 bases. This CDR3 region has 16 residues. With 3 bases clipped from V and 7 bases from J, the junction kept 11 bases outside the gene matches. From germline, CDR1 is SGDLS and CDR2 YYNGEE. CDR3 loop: CASSDKLAGGRVTQYF. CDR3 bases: TGTGCCAGCAGCGACAAGCTAGCGGGGGGCCGCGTGACCCAGTACTTC.

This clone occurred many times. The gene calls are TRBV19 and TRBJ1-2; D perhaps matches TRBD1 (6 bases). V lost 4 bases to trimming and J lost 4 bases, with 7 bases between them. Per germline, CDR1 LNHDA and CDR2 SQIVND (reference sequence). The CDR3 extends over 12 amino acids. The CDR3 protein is CASSTDSYGYTF. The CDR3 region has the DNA TGTGCCAGTAGTACGGACAGCTATGGCTACACCTTC. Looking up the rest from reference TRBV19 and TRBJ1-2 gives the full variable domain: DGGITQSPKYLFRKEGQNVTLSCEQNLNHDAMYWYRQDPGQGLRLIYYSQIVNDFQKGDIAEGYSVSREKKESFPLTVTSAQKNPTAFYLCASSTDSYGYTFGSGTRLTVV.

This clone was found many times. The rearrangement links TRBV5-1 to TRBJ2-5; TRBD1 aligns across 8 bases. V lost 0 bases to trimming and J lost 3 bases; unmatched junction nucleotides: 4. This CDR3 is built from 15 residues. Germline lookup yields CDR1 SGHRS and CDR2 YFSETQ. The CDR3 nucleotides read TGCGCCAGCAGCTTGGGGGGACAGGCGAAAGAGACCCAGTACTTC. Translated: CASSLGGQAKETQYF.

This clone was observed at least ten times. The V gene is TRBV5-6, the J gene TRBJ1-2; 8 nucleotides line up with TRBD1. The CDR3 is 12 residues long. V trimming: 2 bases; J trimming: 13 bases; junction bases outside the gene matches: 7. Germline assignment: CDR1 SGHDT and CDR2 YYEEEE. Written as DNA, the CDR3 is TGTGCCAGCAGCTTCACGACAGGGGCACTCACCTTC. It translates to CASSFTTGALTF.

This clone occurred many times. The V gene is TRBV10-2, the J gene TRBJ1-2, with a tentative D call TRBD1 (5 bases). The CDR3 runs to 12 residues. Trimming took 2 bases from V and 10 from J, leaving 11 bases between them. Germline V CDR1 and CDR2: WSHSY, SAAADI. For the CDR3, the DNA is TGCGCCAGCAGTGAGGAAACAGGAGACTACACCTTC. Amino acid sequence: CASSEETGDYTF.

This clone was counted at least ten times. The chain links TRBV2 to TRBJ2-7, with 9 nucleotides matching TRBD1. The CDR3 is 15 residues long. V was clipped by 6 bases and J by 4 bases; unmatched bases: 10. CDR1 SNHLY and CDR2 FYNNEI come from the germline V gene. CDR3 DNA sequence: TGTGCCAGCAGATCACAGGGGGCTAAGGCTTACGAGCAGTACTTC. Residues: CASRSQGAKAYEQYF. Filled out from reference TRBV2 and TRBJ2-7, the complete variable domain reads EPEVTQTPSHQVTQMGQEVILRCVPISNHLYFYWYRQILGQKVEFLVSFYNNEISEKSEIFDDQFSVERPDGSNFTLKIRSTKLEDSAMYFCASRSQGAKAYEQYFGPGTRLTVT.

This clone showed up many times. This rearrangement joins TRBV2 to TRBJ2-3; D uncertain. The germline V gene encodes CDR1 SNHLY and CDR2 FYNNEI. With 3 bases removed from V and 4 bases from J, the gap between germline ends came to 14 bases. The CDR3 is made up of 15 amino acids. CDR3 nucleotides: TGTGCCAGCAGTGACCCTAAGCGCCCCCCAGATACGCAGTATTTT. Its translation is CASSDPKRPPDTQYF.

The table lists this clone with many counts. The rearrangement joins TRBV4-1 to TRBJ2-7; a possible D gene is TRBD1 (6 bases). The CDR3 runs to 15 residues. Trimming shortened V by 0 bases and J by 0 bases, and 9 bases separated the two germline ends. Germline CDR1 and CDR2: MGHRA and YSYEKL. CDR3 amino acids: CASSQDHRASYEQYF. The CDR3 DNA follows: TGCGCCAGCAGCCAAGATCACAGGGCCTCCTACGAGCAGTACTTC.

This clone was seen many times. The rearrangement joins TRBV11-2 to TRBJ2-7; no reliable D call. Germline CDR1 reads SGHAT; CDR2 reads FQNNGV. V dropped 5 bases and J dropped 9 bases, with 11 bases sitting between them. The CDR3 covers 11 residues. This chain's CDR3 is CASSPGERQYF. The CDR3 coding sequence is TGTGCCAGCAGCCCCGGTGAGAGGCAGTACTTC.